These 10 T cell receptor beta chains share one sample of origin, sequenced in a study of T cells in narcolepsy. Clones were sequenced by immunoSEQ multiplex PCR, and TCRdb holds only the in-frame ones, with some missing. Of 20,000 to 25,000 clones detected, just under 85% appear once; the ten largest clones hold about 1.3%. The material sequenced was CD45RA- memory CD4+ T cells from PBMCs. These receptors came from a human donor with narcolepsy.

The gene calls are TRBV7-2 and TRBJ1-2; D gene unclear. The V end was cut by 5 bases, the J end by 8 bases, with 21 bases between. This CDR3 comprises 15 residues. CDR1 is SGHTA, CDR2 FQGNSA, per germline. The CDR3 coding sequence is TGTGCCAGCAGCCGCGGACGGCCTTATTCTTACGGCTACACCTTC. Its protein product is CASSRGRPYSYGYTF.

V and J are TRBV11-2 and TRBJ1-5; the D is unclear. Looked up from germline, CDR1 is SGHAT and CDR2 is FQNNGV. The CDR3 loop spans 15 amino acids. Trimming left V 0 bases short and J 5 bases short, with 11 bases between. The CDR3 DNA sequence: TGTGCCAGCAGCTTAGATTCAGCTACTCATCAGCCCCAGCATTTT. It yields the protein CASSLDSATHQPQHF.

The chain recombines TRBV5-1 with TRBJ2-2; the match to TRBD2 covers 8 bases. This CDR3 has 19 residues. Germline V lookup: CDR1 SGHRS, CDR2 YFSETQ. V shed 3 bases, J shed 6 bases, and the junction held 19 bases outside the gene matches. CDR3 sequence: CASSSLGRSGSRMPGELFF. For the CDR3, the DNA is TGCGCCAGCAGCTCCCTTGGTAGGAGCGGGAGTAGGATGCCCGGGGAGCTGTTTTTT.

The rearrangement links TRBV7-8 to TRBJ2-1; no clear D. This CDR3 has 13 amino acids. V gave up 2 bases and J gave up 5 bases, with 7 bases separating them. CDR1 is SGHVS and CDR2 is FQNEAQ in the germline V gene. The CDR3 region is CASSLKANNEQFF. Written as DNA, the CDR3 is TGTGCCAGCAGCTTAAAAGCTAACAATGAGCAGTTCTTC.

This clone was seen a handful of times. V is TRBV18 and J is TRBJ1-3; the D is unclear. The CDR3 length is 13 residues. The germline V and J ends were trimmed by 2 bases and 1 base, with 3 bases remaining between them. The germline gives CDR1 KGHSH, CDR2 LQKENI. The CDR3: CASSPGSGNTIYF. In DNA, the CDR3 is TGTGCCAGCTCACCAGGATCTGGAAACACCATATATTTT.

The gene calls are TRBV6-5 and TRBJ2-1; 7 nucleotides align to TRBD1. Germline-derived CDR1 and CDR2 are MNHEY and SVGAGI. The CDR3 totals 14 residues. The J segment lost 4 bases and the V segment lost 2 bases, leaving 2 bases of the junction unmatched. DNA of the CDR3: TGTGCCAGCAGTTACGAGGGGGCTTACAATGAGCAGTTCTTC. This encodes CASSYEGAYNEQFF.

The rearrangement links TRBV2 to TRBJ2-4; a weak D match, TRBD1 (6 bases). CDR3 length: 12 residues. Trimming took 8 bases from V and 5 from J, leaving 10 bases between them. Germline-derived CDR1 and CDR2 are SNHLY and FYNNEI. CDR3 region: CASRQVQNIQYF. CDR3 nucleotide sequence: TGTGCCAGCCGACAGGTACAAAACATTCAGTACTTC.

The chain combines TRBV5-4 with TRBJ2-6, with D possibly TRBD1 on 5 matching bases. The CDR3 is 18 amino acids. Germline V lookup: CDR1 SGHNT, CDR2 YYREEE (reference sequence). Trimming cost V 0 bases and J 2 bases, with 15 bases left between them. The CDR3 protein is CASSLGLTQGAGANVLTF. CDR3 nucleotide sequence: TGTGCCAGCAGCTTGGGGCTAACTCAGGGTGCTGGGGCCAACGTCCTGACTTTC.

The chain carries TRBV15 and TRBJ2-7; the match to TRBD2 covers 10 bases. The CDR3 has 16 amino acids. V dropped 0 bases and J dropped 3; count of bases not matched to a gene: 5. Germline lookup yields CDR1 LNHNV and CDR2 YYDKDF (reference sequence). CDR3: CATSRDLWTSGYEQYF. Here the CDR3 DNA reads TGTGCCACCAGCAGAGATTTGTGGACTAGCGGCTACGAGCAGTACTTC.

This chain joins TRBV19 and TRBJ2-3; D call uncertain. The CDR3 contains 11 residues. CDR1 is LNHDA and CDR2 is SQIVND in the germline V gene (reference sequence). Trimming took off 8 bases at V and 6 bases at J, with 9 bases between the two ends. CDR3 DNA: TGTGCCAGTGGAATCACGGATACGCAGTATTTT. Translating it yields CASGITDTQYF.